The 3 T cell receptor beta chains in this list originate from one sample, sequenced in a study of radiotherapy plus CTLA-4 blockade in lung cancer. Only in-frame clones appear in the TCRdb table, and some are missing; sequencing was by immunoSEQ multiplex PCR. This sample has tens of thousands of clones, with 80% to 90% found just once. Source: peripheral blood, taken from a patient treated with radiotherapy plus ipilimumab. The receptors were sampled from a human donor with non-small cell lung cancer whose response to radiotherapy plus ipilimumab could not be evaluated.

DNA for the CDR3: TGTGCCAGCAGTTTCCGGACTGTTACCCAGTCTAACTATGGCTACACCTTC. Encoded protein: CASSFRTVTQSNYGYTF. This chain links TRBV28 with TRBJ1-2; D is unresolved. The germline gives CDR1 MDHEN, CDR2 SYDVKM. The CDR3 totals 17 residues. Trimming removed 3 bases at V and 0 bases at J, with 17 bases between.

The chain carries TRBV7-2 and TRBJ2-1; the match to TRBD2 covers 13 bases. J gave up 5 bases and V 8 bases, and 12 bases lay outside the gene matches. The CDR3 is 17 residues long. Looked up from germline, CDR1 is SGHTA and CDR2 is FQGNSA. The CDR3 protein is CASRPRLAGGGNNEQFF. The CDR3 DNA sequence: TGTGCCAGCCGCCCACGACTAGCGGGAGGAGGAAACAATGAGCAGTTCTTC.

For the CDR3, the DNA is TGTGCCAGCAGCTTAGTCCTCCTAGCGGGAGAGGGAGAGCAGTACTTC. Protein product: CASSLVLLAGEGEQYF. This chain uses TRBV11-2 with TRBJ2-7, with 10 positions matching TRBD2. Germline values: CDR1 SGHAT, CDR2 FQNNGV. V lost 1 base, J lost 7 bases, and 10 bases stayed unmatched. The CDR3 extends over 16 amino acids.